This TCR beta chain was profiled in a study of T cell responses to AZD1222 COVID-19 vaccine. Germline CDR1 reads MNHEY; CDR2 reads SVGEGT. The V segment lost 2 bases and the J segment 3 bases; nucleotides outside the gene matches: 8. The CDR3 spans 16 residues. Profiled with immunoSEQ multiplex PCR; TCRdb holds only in-frame clones, not every one. Of 150,000 to 180,000 clones in the sample, about 88% were seen once. In regard to this clone: The target antigen is unknown.

Study-level results: Repertoire sampling was restricted to post-peak T cell response timepoints. Donors, mostly white British, included more females; clonal diversity was possibly underestimated.

The V and J genes are TRBV6-2 or TRBV6-3 and TRBJ2-7; 9 bases are shared with TRBD1. Sequenced material: peripheral blood, taken after recovery from COVID-19. The TCR originated in an adult who had recovered from COVID-19. CDR3 nucleotide sequence: TGTGCCAGCAGTTACCGCCCGGGACAGGGTAACTACGAGCAGTACTTC. Amino acid sequence: CASSYRPGQGNYEQYF.